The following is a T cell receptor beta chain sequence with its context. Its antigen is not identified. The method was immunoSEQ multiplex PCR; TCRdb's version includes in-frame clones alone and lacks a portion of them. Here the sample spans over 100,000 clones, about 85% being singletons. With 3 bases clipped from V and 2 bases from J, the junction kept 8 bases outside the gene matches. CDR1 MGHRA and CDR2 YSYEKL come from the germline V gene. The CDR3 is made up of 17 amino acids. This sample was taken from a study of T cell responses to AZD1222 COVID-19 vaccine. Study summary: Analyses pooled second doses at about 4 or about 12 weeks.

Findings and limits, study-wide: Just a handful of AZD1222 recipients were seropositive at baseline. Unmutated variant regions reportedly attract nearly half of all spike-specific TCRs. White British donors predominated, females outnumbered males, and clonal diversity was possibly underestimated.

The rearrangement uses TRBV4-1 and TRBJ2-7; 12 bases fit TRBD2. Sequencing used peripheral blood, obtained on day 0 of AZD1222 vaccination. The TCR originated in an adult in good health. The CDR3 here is CASSQGLAGLKPYEQYF. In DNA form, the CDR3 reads TGCGCCAGCAGCCAGGGACTAGCGGGCCTTAAACCCTACGAGCAGTACTTC.